Below are 20 T cell receptor beta chains sequenced from a single sample in a study of blood T cell repertoires in COVID-19. Repertoires were generated with immunoSEQ multiplex PCR, while TCRdb's copy carries only in-frame clones and drops some. The sample lists approximately 200,000 clones, about 87% seen once, with approximately 1.6% in the top ten. Sequenced input: peripheral blood. The receptors originated from a man aged 65-85 years with acute or convalescent COVID-19.

The rearrangement links TRBV6-2 or TRBV6-3 to TRBJ1-1; D remains ambiguous. The CDR3 has 13 amino acids. Germline V gene lookup returns CDR1 MNHEY and CDR2 SVGEGT. V was pared by 5 bases and J by 1 base, with 8 bases between. The CDR3 sequence: CASSMAPNTEAFF. The DNA of the CDR3 is TGTGCCAGCAGTATGGCTCCGAACACTGAAGCTTTCTTT.

This clone is a singleton in its sample. V usage is TRBV7-9 and J usage is TRBJ2-2; 7 bases are shared with TRBD2. Germline CDR1 is SEHNR and CDR2 is FQNEAQ (reference sequence). The V segment lost 6 bases and the J segment 4 bases; nucleotides outside the gene matches: 11. The CDR3 is 16 residues long. This CDR3 is CASSRPSGPITGELFF. The CDR3 DNA reads TGTGCCAGCAGTCGCCCTAGCGGCCCGATCACCGGGGAGCTGTTTTTT. Combining the CDR3 with reference TRBV7-9 and TRBJ2-2 gives the whole variable domain DTGVSQNPRHKITKRGQNVTFRCDPISEHNRLYWYRQTLGQGPEFLTYFQNEAQLEKSRLLSDRFSAERPKGSFSTLEIQRTEQGDSAMYLCASSRPSGPITGELFFGEGSRLTVL.

This sequence joins TRBV4-1 and TRBJ2-1, with 7 nucleotides matching TRBD1. The junction had 1 base not matched to a gene; V was cut back by 2 bases and J by 9 bases. CDR1 MGHRA and CDR2 YSYEKL come from the germline V gene. This CDR3 comprises 12 residues. CDR3 sequence (DNA): TGCGCCAGCAGCCAAAGACAGGGTGAGCAGTTCTTC. This sequence encodes CASSQRQGEQFF.

The rearrangement uses TRBV2 and TRBJ1-1, with 7 bases aligning to TRBD1. The CDR3 is 13 residues long. In germline, CDR1 is SNHLY, CDR2 FYNNEI. V shed 6 bases and J 3 bases; nucleotides not matched to a gene: 4. The CDR3 coding sequence is TGTGCCAGCAGGGTAGACAGGGACACTGAAGCTTTCTTT. Its protein is CASRVDRDTEAFF.

V gene TRBV6-5 combines with J gene TRBJ2-7; 7 bases map to TRBD1. The germline gives CDR1 MNHEY, CDR2 SVGAGI. The CDR3 is made up of 13 amino acids. V was pared by 5 bases and J by 5 bases, with 6 bases of the junction left unmatched. For the CDR3, the DNA is TGTGCCAGCAGTCCCCGACAGGGCCACGAGCAGTACTTC. Translation: CASSPRQGHEQYF.

The chain is built from TRBV18 and TRBJ2-3, with 14 bases matching TRBD2. V gave up 3 bases and J gave up 4 bases; unmatched junction bases: 3. Germline CDR1 and CDR2: KGHSH and LQKENI. The CDR3 is 16 amino acids. Here the CDR3 reads CASSPGLAGAADTQYF. As DNA, the CDR3 is TGTGCCAGCTCACCGGGACTAGCGGGAGCCGCAGATACGCAGTATTTT.

This chain uses TRBV3-1 (or the pseudogene TRBV3-2) with TRBJ2-5, with TRBD2 matching 13 bases. V trimming: 4 bases; J trimming: 5 bases; junction bases outside the gene matches: 4. The CDR3 is made up of 15 amino acids. Germline assignment: CDR1 LGHDT and CDR2 YNNKEL (reference sequence). The CDR3 region has the DNA TGTGCCAGCAGCCTCGGACTAGCGGGAGAGGAGACCCAGTACTTC. Residues: CASSLGLAGEETQYF.

This rearrangement joins TRBV6-5 to TRBJ2-1; D not certain. CDR1 and CDR2 (germline): MNHEY, SVGAGI. The CDR3 contains 15 residues. V lost 0 bases and J 3 bases, leaving 9 bases between the germline ends. The CDR3 region is CASSYSIWSYNEQFF. The CDR3 DNA follows: TGTGCCAGCAGTTACTCGATTTGGAGCTACAATGAGCAGTTCTTC.

V usage is TRBV10-3 and J usage is TRBJ2-2, with TRBD2 matching over 15 bases. CDR3 length: 18 residues. Germline V gene lookup returns CDR1 ENHRY and CDR2 SYGVKD. Trimming removed 3 bases from V and 7 bases from J; junction bases left unmatched: 9. The CDR3 protein is CAISEGLAGGPQRGELFF. DNA for the CDR3: TGTGCCATCAGTGAAGGACTAGCGGGAGGGCCCCAGCGCGGGGAGCTGTTTTTT.

The chain carries TRBV5-5 and TRBJ2-1, with D possibly TRBD1 on 5 matching bases. Trimming took off 0 bases at V and 7 bases at J, with 14 bases between the two ends. CDR1 and CDR2 from the germline V gene are SGHKS and YYEKEE (reference sequence). This CDR3 spans 15 amino acids. CDR3 nucleotide sequence: TGTGCCAGCAGCTTGGTGGGGCCTGTCGGGAATGAGCAGTTCTTC. Its protein product is CASSLVGPVGNEQFF.

This chain uses TRBV10-3 with TRBJ2-5; TRBD2 matches 16 bases. Germline trimming cut 11 bases from V and 4 bases from J; bases unmatched to any gene: 10. Germline CDR1 is ENHRY and CDR2 is SYGVKD. The CDR3 runs to 16 residues. CDR3 residues: CAAKPGLAGGGETQYF. The CDR3 DNA reads as TGTGCCGCCAAGCCGGGACTAGCGGGAGGGGGAGAGACCCAGTACTTC.

The CDR3, as DNA: TGCGCCAGCAGCCATGGGACAGGGAACACCGGGGAGCTGTTTTTT. It translates to CASSHGTGNTGELFF. The chain employs TRBV5-1 and TRBJ2-2; 8 nucleotides agree with TRBD1. V shed 4 bases, J shed 1 base, and the junction held 3 bases outside the gene matches. There are 15 residues in the CDR3. CDR1 is SGHRS, CDR2 YFSETQ, per germline.

The chain has TRBV9 and TRBJ1-5, with 10 bases that match TRBD1. Unmatched junction bases numbered 4, after V lost 3 bases and J lost 7 bases. Germline CDR1 and CDR2: SGDLS and YYNGEE. The CDR3 consists of 14 residues. CDR3 nucleotide sequence: TGTGCCAGCAGCGAGGGACAGGGGAAACAGCCCCAGCATTTT. Translated: CASSEGQGKQPQHF.

The chain recombines TRBV15 with TRBJ2-3; D gene uncertain. This CDR3 has 14 residues. V dropped 0 bases and J dropped 3 bases, with 7 bases sitting between them. Germline V gene sequence: CDR1 LNHNV, CDR2 YYDKDF (reference sequence). The CDR3 loop reads CATSRETGTDTQYF. DNA of the CDR3: TGTGCCACCAGCAGAGAAACCGGGACAGATACGCAGTATTTT.

This clone was recorded once. The rearrangement links TRBV7-9 to TRBJ2-2; 9 nucleotides match TRBD1. The V gene's germline CDR1 is SEHNR and CDR2 FQNEAQ (reference sequence). Germline trimming cut 3 bases from V and 2 bases from J; bases unmatched to any gene: 10. The CDR3 has 18 amino acids. CDR3 region: CASSFPGQGETNTGELFF. Here the CDR3 DNA reads TGTGCCAGCAGCTTTCCGGGACAGGGAGAAACTAACACCGGGGAGCTGTTTTTT.

The chain recombines TRBV19 with TRBJ2-1; 7 bases line up with TRBD2. CDR1 LNHDA and CDR2 SQIVND come from the germline V gene (reference sequence). V shed 3 bases, J shed 6 bases, and the junction held 5 bases outside the gene matches. This CDR3 has 14 residues. CDR3 coding DNA: TGTGCCAGTAGTATGGGACTACCCGCCAATGAGCAGTTCTTC. As protein: CASSMGLPANEQFF.

This chain joins TRBV3-1 (or the pseudogene TRBV3-2) and TRBJ2-7; TRBD1 is a possible D gene (5 bases). The CDR3 consists of 14 residues. Trimming pared 1 base from V and 3 bases from J, leaving 10 bases between. The germline gives CDR1 LGHDT, CDR2 YNNKEL (reference sequence). The CDR3 region has the DNA TGTGCCAGCAGCCAAGGACAGCCTAGCTACGAGCAGTACTTC. It encodes CASSQGQPSYEQYF.

This clone was seen only a few times. The conserved final phenylalanine or tryptophan is absent from the CDR3, which likely points to a read error. It is unclear where the CDR3 begins or ends on the DNA, so no DNA is shown, and the CDR3 is as TCRdb lists it. This CDR3 reads CASSVVGRRGCFS. The chain uses TRBV9 and TRBJ1-6; the table's TRBD1 call for D was not verified on the DNA. From germline, CDR1 is SGDLS and CDR2 YYNGEE. The CDR3 region is 13 residues in length, termini included.

The V call is TRBV19, the J call TRBJ2-2, with 8 bases identical to TRBD1. The CDR3 is made up of 13 amino acids. Trimming removed 7 bases from V and 7 bases from J; junction bases left unmatched: 5. Germline CDR1 reads LNHDA; CDR2 reads SQIVND (reference sequence). This chain's CDR3 is CASTTGEIGELFF. CDR3 in DNA: TGTGCCAGTACGACAGGGGAAATCGGGGAGCTGTTTTTT.

The J gene is TRBJ2-1, the V gene TRBV4-3; TRBD2 aligns across 9 bases. The CDR3 covers 18 residues. Germline loops: CDR1 LGHNA, CDR2 YSLEER. The J segment lost 0 bases and the V segment lost 0 bases, leaving 6 bases of the junction unmatched. The CDR3 sequence: CASSQEGLAGISYNEQFF. The CDR3 nucleotides read TGCGCCAGCAGCCAAGAAGGGCTAGCGGGGATCTCCTACAATGAGCAGTTCTTC.